Listed below are T cell receptor beta chains from one sample, sequenced in a study. TCRdb fed the 5' RACE reads into MiXCR, producing one record per CDR3 protein. This sample carries about 61,000 distinct CDR3 sequences, under 35% of them seen once, and the ten largest clones take roughly 2.5%. Sequencing input: tumor-infiltrating naive CD4+ T cells sorted from the breast tumor. Every receptor here comes from a female donor with breast cancer. CDR3s include the opening cysteine and the closing phenylalanine or tryptophan. D genes are given only for firm matches. Some rows have no size entry. The others give once, few or many, or a class for an expanded clone.

CASSRTGSNQPQHF,TGTGCCAGCAGCCGAACGGGTAGCAATCAGCCCCAGCATTTT,few,TRBV7-2,NA,TRBJ1-5
CSARDVTGGVGYGYTF,TGCAGTGCTAGAGATGTCACAGGGGGCGTCGGATATGGCTACACCTTC,NA,TRBV20-1,TRBD1,TRBJ1-2
CASSLERNTIYF,TGTGCCAGCAGCTTAGAGAGAAACACCATATATTTT,NA,TRBV7-2,NA,TRBJ1-3
CATSTEGDQETQYF,TGTGCCACCAGTACCGAGGGGGACCAAGAGACCCAGTACTTC,NA,TRBV24-1,NA,TRBJ2-5
CASSAGQGPLHF,TGTGCCAGCAGCGCCGGACAGGGGCCGCTGCATTTT,NA,TRBV7-9,TRBD1,TRBJ1-5
CSAGGTGPEKLFF,TGCAGCGCCGGCGGGACAGGGCCCGAAAAACTGTTTTTT,NA,TRBV29-1,TRBD1,TRBJ1-4
CASSLEVRTQYF,TGTGCCAGCAGCTTAGAGGTCCGTACGCAGTATTTT,NA,TRBV7-9,NA,TRBJ2-3
CSAGKSGLAGPEQFF,TGCAGTGCTGGAAAGTCGGGACTAGCGGGTCCTGAGCAGTTCTTC,NA,TRBV20-1,TRBD2,TRBJ2-1
CSARDTRRGHNEQFF,TGCAGTGCTAGAGATACTCGACGAGGGCACAATGAGCAGTTCTTC,many,TRBV20-1,NA,TRBJ2-1
CASSSGRDYSGANVLTF,TGCGCCAGCAGCTCGGGACGGGACTACTCTGGGGCCAACGTCCTGACTTTC,few,TRBV5-1,TRBD2,TRBJ2-6
CSVVWLYKYNEQFF,TGCAGCGTTGTCTGGCTCTACAAATACAATGAGCAGTTCTTC,few,TRBV29-1,NA,TRBJ2-1
CASSFAPYSNQPQHF,TGTGCCAGCAGTTTTGCCCCGTATAGCAATCAGCCCCAGCATTTT,NA,TRBV28,NA,TRBJ1-5
CASSRPGGYEQYF,TGCGCCAGCAGTCGACCAGGGGGCTACGAGCAGTACTTC,NA,TRBV10-2,TRBD1,TRBJ2-7
CAIMRAGNNEQFF,TGTGCCATCATGAGGGCGGGCAACAATGAGCAGTTCTTC,NA,TRBV10-3,NA,TRBJ2-1
CAWSQGGTEAFF,TGTGCCTGGAGTCAAGGGGGGACTGAAGCTTTCTTT,few,TRBV30,NA,TRBJ1-1
CASSRLNRVEGTEAFF,TGTGCCAGCAGCCGATTAAACAGGGTCGAAGGCACTGAAGCTTTCTTT,NA,TRBV11-1,NA,TRBJ1-1
CASSGSGGEKLFF,TGCGCCAGCAGCGGCTCAGGGGGAGAAAAACTGTTTTTT,few,TRBV5-1,TRBD1,TRBJ1-4
CSSSGGDNQPQHF,TGCAGCTCCAGCGGGGGCGACAATCAGCCCCAGCATTTT,NA,TRBV29-1,NA,TRBJ1-5
CASSLGASGETYGYTF,TGCGCCAGCAGCTTGGGAGCCTCGGGGGAGACCTATGGCTACACCTTC,few,TRBV5-1,NA,TRBJ1-2
CASSLTNRGSYNSPLHF,TGTGCCAGCAGCCTAACCAACAGGGGCTCCTATAATTCACCCCTCCACTTT,NA,TRBV6-5,TRBD1,TRBJ1-6
CASSSYAGGAPGGLFF,TGTGCCAGCAGTTCTTATGCAGGGGGCGCCCCCGGGGGGCTGTTTTTT,NA,TRBV12-3/TRBV12-4,TRBD1,TRBJ2-2
CSARDGQGGYGYTF,TGCAGTGCTAGAGATGGGCAGGGTGGCTATGGCTACACCTTC,few,TRBV20-1,NA,TRBJ1-2
CASSLTGTDTQYF,TGTGCCAGCAGTTTAACCGGAACAGATACGCAGTATTTT,many,TRBV12-3/TRBV12-4,NA,TRBJ2-3
CASRRQGNQETQYF,TGTGCCAGCAGGAGACAGGGTAACCAAGAGACCCAGTACTTC,NA,TRBV27,TRBD1,TRBJ2-5
CASSLVSGSTTDTQYF,TGCGCCAGCAGCTTAGTCAGCGGGTCAACCACAGATACGCAGTATTTT,many,TRBV5-1,NA,TRBJ2-3
CASIRANTEAFF,TGTGCCAGCATTCGGGCGAACACTGAAGCTTTCTTT,few,TRBV6-1,NA,TRBJ1-1
CSAKTDRVVNTEAFF,TGCAGTGCTAAGACTGACAGGGTCGTGAACACTGAAGCTTTCTTT,NA,TRBV20-1,TRBD1,TRBJ1-1
CSVAGEGLTDTQYF,TGCAGCGTTGCGGGGGAAGGGCTCACAGATACGCAGTATTTT,NA,TRBV29-1,NA,TRBJ2-3
CSAPRQYF,TGCAGTGCTCCACGGCAGTACTTC,many,TRBV20-1,NA,TRBJ2-7
CASSLVGTGDTEAFF,TGCGCCAGCAGCCTTGTGGGGACAGGAGACACTGAAGCTTTCTTT,many,TRBV5-1,TRBD1,TRBJ1-1
CASSSYTGYNEQFF,TGTGCCAGCAGCTCCTATACGGGGTACAATGAGCAGTTCTTC,NA,TRBV7-2,NA,TRBJ2-1
CASSRPGTGVRQPQHF,TGCGCCAGCAGCCGCCCAGGGACAGGGGTTCGACAGCCCCAGCATTTT,NA,TRBV4-1,TRBD1,TRBJ1-5
CASSSPRDSSYEQYF,TGTGCCAGCAGTTCCCCCCGGGACAGCTCCTACGAGCAGTACTTC,few,TRBV6-2/TRBV6-3,TRBD1,TRBJ2-7
CSAREYEQYF,TGCAGTGCGAGGGAGTACGAGCAGTACTTC,NA,TRBV20-1,NA,TRBJ2-7
CASSLADRRQETQYF,TGTGCCAGCAGTTTAGCGGACAGGCGCCAAGAGACCCAGTACTTC,NA,TRBV12-3/TRBV12-4,TRBD1,TRBJ2-5
CASSVSLAGRGGELFF,TGTGCCAGCAGCGTAAGCCTAGCGGGAAGGGGCGGGGAGCTGTTTTTT,NA,TRBV9,TRBD2,TRBJ2-2